These T cell receptor beta chains were read from a single sample in a study of blood T cell repertoires in COVID-19. TCRdb's table, derived via immunoSEQ multiplex PCR, lists solely in-frame clones and lacks some. The table shows approximately 160,000 clones, with almost 85% occurring only once. Sequencing input: peripheral blood. Receptors originate from a man aged 35-49 years who had recovered from COVID-19. CDR3s include the opening cysteine and the closing phenylalanine or tryptophan. Fields, in order: V gene, CDR3 protein.

V gene: TRBV28; CDR3 protein: CASSSRLAGLRNEQFF
V gene: TRBV5-4; CDR3 protein: CASSSRDRNYEQYF
V gene: TRBV29-1; CDR3 protein: CSVVEGTGFSQPQHF
V gene: TRBV27; CDR3 protein: CASSSADSHYEQYF
V gene: TRBV18; CDR3 protein: CASRHRGTQETQYF
V gene: TRBV19; CDR3 protein: CASSRKGQELAKNIQYF
V gene: TRBV27; CDR3 protein: CASSLRGGYGYTF
V gene: TRBV5-6; CDR3 protein: CASSFQGSGANVLTF
V gene: TRBV9; CDR3 protein: CASSTGTVTGELFF
V gene: TRBV7-3; CDR3 protein: CASSAYPPRDRGTEAFF
V gene: TRBV27; CDR3 protein: CASSSQGAGNQPQHF
V gene: TRBV19; CDR3 protein: CASSIPPVRTMNTEAFF
V gene: TRBV6-2/TRBV6-3; CDR3 protein: CASSYSRAANTGELFF
V gene: TRBV28; CDR3 protein: CASRTGGSGRNEQFF
V gene: TRBV4-2; CDR3 protein: CASSQDFAYTAEQYF